This TCR beta chain was found in a study of cytomegalovirus exposure and HLA in healthy donors. Notes on the study in general: The study flagged about 150 TCR beta chains as cytomegalovirus-associated.

PCR used 60 Vbeta primers and 13 Jbeta primers. Profiling relied on immunoSEQ multiplex PCR, and the TCRdb table lists in-frame clones only, not all of them. The sample consists of 150,000 to 200,000 clones, about 75% of them appearing once. The CDR3 totals 12 residues. V lost 3 bases, J lost 8 bases, and 10 bases lay in between. Germline CDR1 is SEHNR and CDR2 is FQNEAQ (reference sequence). On this clone: Its antigen remains unidentified.

The sequenced material came from PBMCs. The J gene is TRBJ1-2, the V gene TRBV7-9; D not certain. The receptor was isolated from a man between 18 and 35 years old in good health and CMV-seropositive. The CDR3 DNA follows: TGTGCCAGCAGCTTCGGGGAGACCGGCTACACCTTC. Translated, it gives CASSFGETGYTF.